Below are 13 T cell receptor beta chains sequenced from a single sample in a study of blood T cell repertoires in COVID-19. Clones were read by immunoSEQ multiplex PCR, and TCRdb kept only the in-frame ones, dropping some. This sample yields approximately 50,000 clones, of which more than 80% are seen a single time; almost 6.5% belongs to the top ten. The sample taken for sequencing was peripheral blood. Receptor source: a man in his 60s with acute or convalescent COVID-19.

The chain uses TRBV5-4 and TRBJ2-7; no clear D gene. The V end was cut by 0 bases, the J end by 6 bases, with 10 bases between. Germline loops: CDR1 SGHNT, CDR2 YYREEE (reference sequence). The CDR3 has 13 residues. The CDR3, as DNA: TGTGCCAGCAGCTTGGCCTTCCCCCGCGAGCAGTACTTC. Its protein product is CASSLAFPREQYF. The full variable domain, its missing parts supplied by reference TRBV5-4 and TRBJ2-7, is ETGVTQSPTHLIKTRGQQVTLRCSSQSGHNTVSWYQQALGQGPQFIFQYYREEENGRGNFPPRFSGLQFPNYSSELNVNALELDDSALYLCASSLAFPREQYFGPGTRLTVT.

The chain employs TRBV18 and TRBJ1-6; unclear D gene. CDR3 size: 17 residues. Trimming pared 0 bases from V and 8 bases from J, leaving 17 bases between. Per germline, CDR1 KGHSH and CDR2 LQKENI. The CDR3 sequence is CASSPPGKGGTYSPLHF. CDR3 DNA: TGTGCCAGCTCACCACCGGGTAAAGGAGGAACTTATTCACCCCTCCACTTT.

The DNA of the CDR3 is TGTGCCAGCAGCCTAATGGGCGGGACCTCCTACAATGAGCAGTTCTTC. Amino acid sequence: CASSLMGGTSYNEQFF. The chain has TRBV3-1 (or the pseudogene TRBV3-2) and TRBJ2-1; D possibly corresponds to TRBD2 (6 bases). Trimming removed 4 bases at V and 0 bases at J, with 13 bases between. This CDR3 contains 16 residues. Looked up from germline, CDR1 is LGHDT and CDR2 is YNNKEL (reference sequence).

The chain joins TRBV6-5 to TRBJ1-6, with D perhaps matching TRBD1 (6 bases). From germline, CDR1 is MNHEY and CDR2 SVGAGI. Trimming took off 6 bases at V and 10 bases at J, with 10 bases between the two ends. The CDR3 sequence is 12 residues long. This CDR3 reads CASSPGESPLHF. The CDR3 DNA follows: TGTGCCAGCAGCCCAGGGGAATCACCCCTCCACTTT.

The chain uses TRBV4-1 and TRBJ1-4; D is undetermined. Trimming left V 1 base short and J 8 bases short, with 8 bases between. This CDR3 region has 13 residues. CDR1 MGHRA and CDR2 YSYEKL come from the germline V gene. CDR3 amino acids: CASSQVVGEKLFF. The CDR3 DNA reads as TGCGCCAGCAGCCAAGTGGTTGGCGAAAAACTGTTTTTT.

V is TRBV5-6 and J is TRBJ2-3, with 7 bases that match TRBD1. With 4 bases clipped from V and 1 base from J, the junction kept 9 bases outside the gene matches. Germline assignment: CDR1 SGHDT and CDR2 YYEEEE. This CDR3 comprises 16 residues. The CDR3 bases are TGTGCCAGCAGCCCTATTACAGGGGCCGGCACAGATACGCAGTATTTT. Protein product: CASSPITGAGTDTQYF.

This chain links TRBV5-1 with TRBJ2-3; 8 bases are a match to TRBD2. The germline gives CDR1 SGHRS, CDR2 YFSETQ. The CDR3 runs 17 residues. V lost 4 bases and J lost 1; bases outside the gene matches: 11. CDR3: CASSLASGGEGTDTQYF. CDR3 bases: TGCGCCAGCAGCCTAGCAAGCGGGGGAGAGGGCACAGATACGCAGTATTTT.

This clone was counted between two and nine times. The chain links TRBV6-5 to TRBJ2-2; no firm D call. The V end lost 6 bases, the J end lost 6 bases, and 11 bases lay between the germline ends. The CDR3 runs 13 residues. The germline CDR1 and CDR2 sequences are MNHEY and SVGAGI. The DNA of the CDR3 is TGTGCCAGCAGGGCCCTTGGGCCCGGGGAGCTGTTTTTT. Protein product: CASRALGPGELFF.

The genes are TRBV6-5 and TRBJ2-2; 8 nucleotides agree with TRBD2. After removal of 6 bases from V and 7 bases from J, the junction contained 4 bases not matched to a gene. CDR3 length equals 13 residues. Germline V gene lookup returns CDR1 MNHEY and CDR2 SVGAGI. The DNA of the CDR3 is TGTGCCAGCAGCTTAACTAGCGGCGGGGAGCTGTTTTTT. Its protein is CASSLTSGGELFF.

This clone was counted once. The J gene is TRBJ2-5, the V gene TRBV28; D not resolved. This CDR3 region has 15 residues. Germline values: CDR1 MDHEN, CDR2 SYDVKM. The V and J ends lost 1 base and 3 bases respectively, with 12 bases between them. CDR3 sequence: CASSLSRGGKETQYF. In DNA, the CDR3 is TGTGCCAGCAGTTTATCTAGAGGCGGTAAAGAGACCCAGTACTTC. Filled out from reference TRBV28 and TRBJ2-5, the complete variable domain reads DVKVTQSSRYLVKRTGEKVFLECVQDMDHENMFWYRQDPGLGLRLIYFSYDVKMKEKGDIPEGYSVSREKKERFSLILESASTNQTSMYLCASSLSRGGKETQYFGPGTRLLVL.

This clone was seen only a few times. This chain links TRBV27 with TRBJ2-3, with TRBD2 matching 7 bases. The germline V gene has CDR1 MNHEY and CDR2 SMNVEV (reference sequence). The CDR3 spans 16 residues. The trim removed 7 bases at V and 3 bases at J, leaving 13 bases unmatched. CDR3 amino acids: CASTLAPAGATDTQYF. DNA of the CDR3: TGTGCCAGCACCCTAGCCCCGGCGGGAGCAACAGATACGCAGTATTTT.

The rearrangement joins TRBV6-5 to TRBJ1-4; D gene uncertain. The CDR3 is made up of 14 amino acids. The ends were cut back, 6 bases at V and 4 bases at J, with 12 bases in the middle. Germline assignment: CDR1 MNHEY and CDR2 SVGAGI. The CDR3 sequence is CASSLGEYNEKLFF. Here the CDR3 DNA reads TGTGCCAGCAGCCTGGGCGAATATAATGAAAAACTGTTTTTT.

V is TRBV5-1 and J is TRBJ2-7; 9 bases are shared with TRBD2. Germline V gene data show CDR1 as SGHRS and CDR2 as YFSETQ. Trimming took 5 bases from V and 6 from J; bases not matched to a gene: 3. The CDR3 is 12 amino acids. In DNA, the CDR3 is TGCGCCAGCAGGTTAGCGGGAGCCGAGCAGTACTTC. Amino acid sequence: CASRLAGAEQYF.